A single T cell receptor beta chain is shown here with its context. Its antigen is not known. The sample belongs to a study of Ad26.COV2.S vaccination and SARS-CoV-2 variants. The overall study: Vaccine-arm donor from the placebo-controlled COV1001 Ad26.COV2.S trial. Intramuscular Ad26.COV2.S at 5x10^10 or 1x10^11 viral particles.

Study results and limitations: Responses of T cells in total may have been underestimated by the TCR breadth and depth analyses.

Treatment given: around 19 received Ad26.COV2.S at low or high dose, single or two shots; about five received placebo; per-sample allocation not given. Collection of samples fell on day 63 after the first vaccine or placebo injection. Generated by immunoSEQ multiplex PCR, the TCRdb table keeps only in-frame clones and is missing some. Of roughly 250,000 clones listed, 70% to 90% are singletons. The receptor was isolated from a person between 18 and 65 years old who received the Ad26.COV2.S COVID-19 vaccine or a placebo. The sample was peripheral blood, taken in a trial of Ad26.COV2.S vaccine versus placebo.

CDR3 amino acids: CASSLIRDAIYGYTF. In DNA form, the CDR3 reads TGTGCCAGCAGCTTGATCCGGGACGCAATCTATGGCTACACCTTC. This chain connects TRBV7-6 to TRBJ1-2; D may be TRBD1 (5 bases). Germline V gene data show CDR1 as SGHVS and CDR2 as FNYEAQ. V was pared by 3 bases and J by 4 bases, with 15 bases between. The length of the CDR3 is 15 residues.